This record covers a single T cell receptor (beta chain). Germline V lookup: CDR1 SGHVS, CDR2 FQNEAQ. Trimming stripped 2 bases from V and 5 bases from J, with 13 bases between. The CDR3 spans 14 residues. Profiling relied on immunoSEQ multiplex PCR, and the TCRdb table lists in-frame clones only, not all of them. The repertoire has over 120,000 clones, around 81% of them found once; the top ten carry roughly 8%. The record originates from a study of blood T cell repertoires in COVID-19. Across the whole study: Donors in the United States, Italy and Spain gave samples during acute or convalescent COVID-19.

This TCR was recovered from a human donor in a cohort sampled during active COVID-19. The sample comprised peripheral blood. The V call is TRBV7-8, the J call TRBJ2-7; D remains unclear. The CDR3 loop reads CASSLNLAADEQYF. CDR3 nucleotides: TGTGCCAGCAGCTTAAATTTGGCGGCGGACGAGCAGTACTTC.